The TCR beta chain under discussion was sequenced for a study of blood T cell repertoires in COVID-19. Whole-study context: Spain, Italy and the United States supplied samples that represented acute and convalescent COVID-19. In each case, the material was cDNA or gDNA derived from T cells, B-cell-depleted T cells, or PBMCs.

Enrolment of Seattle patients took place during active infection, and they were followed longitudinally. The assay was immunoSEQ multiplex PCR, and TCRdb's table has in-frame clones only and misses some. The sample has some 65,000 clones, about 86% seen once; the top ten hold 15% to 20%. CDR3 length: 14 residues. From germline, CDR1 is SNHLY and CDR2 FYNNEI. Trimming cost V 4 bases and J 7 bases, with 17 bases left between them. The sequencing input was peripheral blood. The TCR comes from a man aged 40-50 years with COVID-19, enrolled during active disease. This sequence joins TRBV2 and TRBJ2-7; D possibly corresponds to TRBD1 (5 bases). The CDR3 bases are TGTGCCAGCAGTGGCAGGGCCCCCTCGAGAGAGCAGTACTTC. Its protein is CASSGRAPSREQYF.